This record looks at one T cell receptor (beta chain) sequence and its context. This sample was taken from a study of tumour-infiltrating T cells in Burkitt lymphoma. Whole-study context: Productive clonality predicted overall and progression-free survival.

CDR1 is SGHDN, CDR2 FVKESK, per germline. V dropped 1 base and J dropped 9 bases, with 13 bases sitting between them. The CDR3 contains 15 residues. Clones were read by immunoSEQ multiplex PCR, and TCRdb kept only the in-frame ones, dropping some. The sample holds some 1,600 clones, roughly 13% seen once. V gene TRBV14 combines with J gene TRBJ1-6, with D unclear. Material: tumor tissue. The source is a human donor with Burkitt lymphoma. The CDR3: CASSQGVASGSPLHF. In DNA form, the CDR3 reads TGTGCCAGCAGCCAAGGGGTAGCCTCGGGTTCACCCCTCCACTTT.